The 32 T cell receptor beta chains presented below share a single source sample, sequenced in a study of CD8 T cells in ankylosing spondylitis (dated by TCRdb to 2016 to 2017). Receptor libraries were prepared by 5' RACE. Sequenced on an Illumina HiSeq 2500. Through fastp at Q25 and MiXCR, TCRdb rebuilt clones from the public reads, retaining in-frame beta chains. Records with the same CDR3 protein are collapsed into one entry carrying the most frequent genes and DNA. Counted in this sample were around 150,000 distinct CDR3 sequences; 10% to 12% of them appeared once. The ten largest make up 4.1% of the sample. The sample was blood, either unsorted or a sorted T cell fraction (not recorded which). The receptor source for this set is a female donor with ankylosing spondylitis or in good health (not recorded which).

The chain joins TRBV4-2 to TRBJ1-5; D call uncertain. Per germline, CDR1 LGHNA and CDR2 YNFKEQ. V lost 3 bases and J lost 0, with 15 bases in between. The length of the CDR3 is 17 residues. The CDR3 sequence is CASSQAEAVYSNQPQHF. CDR3 DNA: TGTGCCAGCAGCCAGGCCGAGGCGGTGTATAGCAATCAGCCCCAGCATTTT.

This clonotype came up many times. The V and J genes are TRBV29-1 and TRBJ1-2; D is uncertain. Germline values: CDR1 SQVTM, CDR2 ANQGSEA. The CDR3 length is 11 residues. Trimming left V 1 base short and J 5 bases short, with 5 bases between. CDR3 nucleotide sequence: TGCAGCGTTGAAGTGGGTTATGGCTACACCTTC. Translation: CSVEVGYGYTF.

This clonotype was counted many times. The chain links TRBV12-3 or TRBV12-4 to TRBJ1-3; D may be TRBD1 (5 bases). Trimming cost V 2 bases and J 3 bases, with 14 bases left between them. CDR3 length: 16 residues. The CDR3 loop is CASSLFGGVNGNTIYF. CDR3 DNA sequence: TGTGCCAGCAGTTTATTTGGGGGAGTCAATGGAAACACCATATATTTT.

This clonotype was picked up many times. V usage is TRBV20-1 and J usage is TRBJ2-7; 9 bases map to TRBD2. Trimming cost V 2 bases and J 4 bases; bases outside gene matches: 12. The CDR3 is made up of 16 amino acids. Germline V gives CDR1 DFQATT, CDR2 SNEGSKA (reference sequence). This CDR3 is CSARSLAGPWTYEQYF. DNA of the CDR3: TGCAGTGCTAGATCACTAGCGGGCCCGTGGACGTACGAGCAGTACTTC.

This clonotype was counted at least ten times. The gene calls are TRBV12-3 or TRBV12-4 and TRBJ2-1; D perhaps matches TRBD2 (5 bases). The CDR3 extends over 14 amino acids. V was cut by 6 bases and J by 5 bases, with 14 bases left in between. This chain's CDR3 is CASRAGINNNEQFF. The CDR3 region has the DNA TGTGCCAGCAGGGCCGGGATCAACAACAATGAGCAGTTCTTC.

Ten or more counts support this clonotype. The genes are TRBV12-3 or TRBV12-4 and TRBJ2-7; D is ambiguous. V shed 1 base and J shed 6 bases, with 7 bases lying between them. The CDR3 has 12 residues. CDR3 amino acids: CASSLEKGEQYF. The CDR3 DNA sequence: TGTGCCAGCAGTTTAGAAAAGGGCGAGCAGTACTTC.

In its sample, this clonotype was seen many times. This rearrangement joins TRBV29-1 to TRBJ1-2; a possible D gene is TRBD1 (5 bases). Trimming stripped 2 bases from V and 4 bases from J, with 17 bases between. CDR1 SQVTM and CDR2 ANQGSEA come from the germline V gene. This CDR3 has 15 amino acids. CDR3 sequence: CSVESDRGTAYGYTF. DNA of the CDR3: TGCAGCGTTGAAAGTGATAGAGGGACGGCCTATGGCTACACCTTC.

This clonotype was seen repeatedly, ten times or more. The chain links TRBV5-1 to TRBJ2-5; D might be TRBD1 (6 bases). The CDR3 is 16 residues long. Between the trimmed V and J ends, which lost 0 bases and 2 bases, there was a span of 14 bases. The germline V gene has CDR1 SGHRS and CDR2 YFSETQ. The chain's CDR3 is CASSLGATGMQETQYF. The DNA for the CDR3 is TGCGCCAGCAGCTTGGGGGCAACAGGGATGCAAGAGACCCAGTACTTC.

Concerning this clonotype: A much larger clone is a single base away; this may be a read error. The rearrangement joins TRBV15 to TRBJ2-1, with D possibly being TRBD2 (6 bases). Germline CDR1 reads LNHNV; CDR2 reads YYDKDF (reference sequence). V gave up 7 bases and J gave up 9 bases, with 28 bases separating them. The length of the CDR3 is 17 residues. CDR3 DNA sequence: TGTGCCACCATCAAAAGTCCCGGGGGTTCGGTCGAGGGTGAGCAGTTCTTC. It is translated as CATIKSPGGSVEGEQFF.

This sequence joins TRBV5-4 and TRBJ2-2, with 9 nucleotides matching TRBD1. The CDR3 length is 15 residues. J gave up 6 bases and V 4 bases, and 7 bases lay outside the gene matches. Germline CDR1 SGHNT, CDR2 YYREEE (reference sequence). CDR3 bases: TGTGCCAGCAGCCCGGGGGGACAGGGTCCCGGGGAGCTGTTTTTT. Translated, it gives CASSPGGQGPGELFF.

This clonotype was found many times. This chain connects TRBV7-9 to TRBJ2-7, with TRBD2 matching over 9 bases. Germline V CDR1 and CDR2: SEHNR, FQNEAQ (reference sequence). The CDR3 has 16 residues. The V and J ends lost 1 base and 7 bases, in that order; junction bases with no gene match: 11. DNA for the CDR3: TGTGCCAGCAGCTTAGTAGGTATAGCGGGAGCTTGGGAGCAGTACTTC. Protein product: CASSLVGIAGAWEQYF.

This clonotype was counted at least ten times. The gene calls are TRBV29-1 and TRBJ1-1; D call uncertain. The V gene's germline CDR1 is SQVTM and CDR2 ANQGSEA. This CDR3 comprises 11 residues. The germline V and J ends were trimmed by 1 base and 4 bases, with 4 bases remaining between them. The CDR3 sequence is CSVEGGTEAFF. DNA of the CDR3: TGCAGCGTTGAAGGGGGCACTGAAGCTTTCTTT.

On this clonotype: This sequence may be a read error, since a much larger clone differs from it by one base. The chain links TRBV5-1 to TRBJ2-7; D gene ambiguous. V lost 0 bases and J lost 8, with 15 bases in between. The germline CDR1 and CDR2 sequences are SGHRS and YFSETQ. The CDR3 loop spans 14 amino acids. The CDR3 DNA is TGCGCCAGCAGCTTGGGCCGGAGTCTTTACAAGCAGTACTTC. It is translated as CASSLGRSLYKQYF.

This clonotype was seen ten or more times. The genes are TRBV11-2 and TRBJ2-7, with TRBD2 identical over 8 bases. This CDR3 is 16 amino acids long. Germline CDR1 SGHAT, CDR2 FQNNGV. Trimming at V came to 5 bases and at J to 1 base, leaving 10 bases not matched to a gene. For the CDR3, the DNA is TGTGCCAGCAGCCTCACCCCGGGAGGGCCATCCTACGAGCAGTACTTC. It translates to CASSLTPGGPSYEQYF.

This clonotype has at least ten counts. This chain links TRBV6-1 with TRBJ1-3; TRBD1 matches 9 bases. Germline CDR1 and CDR2: MNHNS and SASEGT. This CDR3 contains 14 residues. V lost 6 bases, J lost 7 bases, and 7 bases stayed unmatched. CDR3 protein: CASRQRDRANTIYF. CDR3 nucleotide sequence: TGTGCCAGCAGACAAAGGGACAGGGCCAACACCATATATTTT.

Comment on this clonotype: With a much larger clone just one base away, this may be a read error. The V call is TRBV20-1, the J call TRBJ1-1; D is possibly TRBD1 (6 bases). Germline V gene sequence: CDR1 DFQATT, CDR2 SNEGSKA (reference sequence). This CDR3 comprises 13 residues. The ends were cut back, 2 bases at V and 5 bases at J, with 12 bases in the middle. The CDR3, as DNA: TGCAGTGCTAGAACCAGGGGAATGACTGAAGCTTTCTTT. Translated: CSARTRGMTEAFF.

Comment on this clonotype: The junction and the germline gene differ at one end; a read error may be behind it. V and J are TRBV12-3 or TRBV12-4 and TRBJ2-3; tentatively, D is TRBD2 (5 bases). The CDR3 sequence is 12 residues long. The CDR3 spells CASSLGGDAQYF. The CDR3 DNA sequence: TGTGCCAGCAGCCTAGGAGGAGATGCGCAGTATTTT.

This clonotype was seen more than once but under ten times. The rearrangement uses TRBV20-1 and TRBJ2-5, with unresolved D. CDR1 is DFQATT, CDR2 SNEGSKA, per germline (reference sequence). Trimming pared 3 bases from V and 4 bases from J, leaving 9 bases between. CDR3 size: 12 residues. Written as DNA, the CDR3 is TGCAGTGCTAGGGGCATTCTAGAGACCCAGTACTTC. As protein: CSARGILETQYF.

This clonotype was detected many times. Written as DNA, the CDR3 is TGCGCCAGCAGCTTCAAGGGGGTCGGCTACACCTTC. Amino acids: CASSFKGVGYTF. The chain employs TRBV5-1 and TRBJ1-2; possible D gene TRBD1, 6 bases. Per germline, CDR1 SGHRS and CDR2 YFSETQ. The germline V and J ends were trimmed by 2 bases and 8 bases, with 10 bases remaining between them. This CDR3 is 12 amino acids long.

This clonotype has at least ten counts. DNA of the CDR3: TGTGCCACCAGTGACCGGGGACAGGGCTACAATCAGCCCCAGCATTTT. It yields the protein CATSDRGQGYNQPQHF. The V gene is TRBV24-1, the J gene TRBJ1-5; TRBD1 matches 9 bases. Germline values: CDR1 KGHDR, CDR2 SFDVKD. The CDR3 has 16 residues. Unmatched junction bases numbered 6, after V lost 4 bases and J lost 3 bases.

The genes are TRBV19 and TRBJ1-2; TRBD1 agrees at 7 bases. The V segment lost 3 bases and the J segment 3 bases; nucleotides outside the gene matches: 7. Germline V gene lookup returns CDR1 LNHDA and CDR2 SQIVND (reference sequence). This CDR3 has 15 residues. CDR3 nucleotide sequence: TGTGCCAGTAGTATTTCGTCCAGGGGGGACTATGGCTACACCTTC. Its translation: CASSISSRGDYGYTF.

This clonotype was seen at least ten times. The chain uses TRBV7-9 and TRBJ1-5; unclear D gene. Between the trimmed V and J ends, which lost 3 bases and 9 bases, there was a span of 12 bases. This CDR3 comprises 13 residues. The germline CDR1 and CDR2 sequences are SEHNR and FQNEAQ (reference sequence). In nucleotides, the CDR3 is TGTGCCAGCAGCTTGCGGACGGATGCGCCCCAGCATTTT. It encodes CASSLRTDAPQHF.

At least ten counts were recorded for this clonotype. V usage is TRBV5-1 and J usage is TRBJ2-5; 8 bases fit TRBD1. Germline CDR1 reads SGHRS; CDR2 reads YFSETQ. The CDR3 covers 15 residues. Germline trimming cut 0 bases from V and 5 bases from J; bases unmatched to any gene: 6. CDR3 region: CASSLGQGTKETQYF. DNA of the CDR3: TGCGCCAGCAGCTTGGGACAGGGGACGAAGGAGACCCAGTACTTC.

This clonotype was observed at least ten times. The rearrangement joins TRBV6-1 to TRBJ1-5, with D unclear. The ends were cut back, 11 bases at V and 0 bases at J, with 14 bases in the middle. The CDR3 is 14 residues long. CDR1 and CDR2 (germline): MNHNS, SASEGT. The CDR3, as DNA: TGTGCCCCCCTGGGCGACTATAGCAATCAGCCCCAGCATTTT. Protein sequence: CAPLGDYSNQPQHF.

This clonotype was observed many times. V and J are TRBV7-9 and TRBJ2-3; D unclear. The CDR3 covers 15 residues. Germline CDR1 reads SEHNR; CDR2 reads FQNEAQ (reference sequence). Trimming shortened V by 1 base and J by 2 bases, and 10 bases separated the two germline ends. Here the CDR3 DNA reads TGTGCCAGCAGCTTAGGCAGGTTATACACAGATACGCAGTATTTT. It specifies CASSLGRLYTDTQYF.

In this sample, this clonotype turned up many times. J is TRBJ1-1 and V is TRBV11-2; tentatively, D is TRBD1 (5 bases). V gave up 3 bases and J gave up 0 bases, with 17 bases separating them. CDR1 SGHAT and CDR2 FQNNGV come from the germline V gene. CDR3 length: 17 amino acids. The CDR3 region has the DNA TGTGCCAGCAGCTTGAGGTGGACCGGACACATGAACACTGAAGCTTTCTTT. Amino acid sequence: CASSLRWTGHMNTEAFF.

V usage is TRBV5-1 and J usage is TRBJ2-3; 7 bases map to TRBD1. The CDR3 totals 14 residues. Trimming at V came to 3 bases and at J to 4 bases, leaving 5 bases not matched to a gene. CDR1 is SGHRS, CDR2 YFSETQ, per germline. The chain's CDR3 is CASSSGQGADTQYF. In DNA, the CDR3 is TGCGCCAGCAGCTCGGGCCAGGGGGCAGATACGCAGTATTTT.

This clonotype was counted ten times or more. Here the CDR3 reads CASSQDFGQNYGYTF. CDR3 bases: TGTGCCAGCAGCCAAGATTTCGGACAAAACTATGGCTACACCTTC. This chain connects TRBV14 to TRBJ1-2, with a weak D call TRBD1 (5 bases). V dropped 0 bases and J dropped 2 bases, with 10 bases sitting between them. This CDR3 has 15 residues. The germline V gene encodes CDR1 SGHDN and CDR2 FVKESK.

This clonotype has at least ten counts. The rearrangement joins TRBV5-1 to TRBJ2-7; tentatively, D is TRBD2 (6 bases). V was cut by 2 bases and J by 5 bases, with 14 bases left in between. Germline V gene lookup returns CDR1 SGHRS and CDR2 YFSETQ. This CDR3 is built from 14 residues. The CDR3 region has the DNA TGCGCCAGCAGCTTTTATACGGGAGTGGACGAGCAGTACTTC. This gives the protein CASSFYTGVDEQYF.

In this sample, this clonotype turned up many times. V usage is TRBV29-1 and J usage is TRBJ1-2; D unclear. The CDR3 totals 13 residues. Per the germline V gene, CDR1 is SQVTM and CDR2 is ANQGSEA. Trimming shortened V by 4 bases and J by 0 bases, and 9 bases separated the two germline ends. Here the CDR3 DNA reads TGCAGCGTTGCTCGGAGAGCTAACTATGGCTACACCTTC. Amino acid sequence: CSVARRANYGYTF.

The genes are TRBV9 and TRBJ2-1; TRBD2 matches 14 bases. Germline V gene data show CDR1 as SGDLS and CDR2 as YYNGEE. Trimming at V came to 4 bases and at J to 8 bases, leaving 8 bases not matched to a gene. The CDR3 covers 16 residues. The CDR3 protein is CASSSTSGGALDEQFF. CDR3 nucleotide sequence: TGTGCCAGCAGCTCGACTAGCGGGGGGGCCCTCGATGAGCAGTTCTTC. Based on the CDR3 plus reference TRBV9 and TRBJ2-1, the full variable domain is DSGVTQTPKHLITATGQRVTLRCSPRSGDLSVYWYQQSLDQGLQFLIQYYNGEERAKGNILERFSAQQFPDLHSELNLSSLELGDSALYFCASSSTSGGALDEQFFGPGTRLTVL.

This clonotype was picked up many times. V gene TRBV6-5 combines with J gene TRBJ1-6, with a weak D call TRBD1 (5 bases). The CDR3 loop spans 16 amino acids. Germline assignment: CDR1 MNHEY and CDR2 SVGAGI. Trimming stripped 0 bases from V and 3 bases from J, with 9 bases between. The CDR3 nucleotides are TGTGCCAGCAGTTACTCGACAGCGCTCTATAATTCACCCCTCCACTTT. It yields the protein CASSYSTALYNSPLHF.